The table lists the clone carrying this T cell receptor (beta chain) with a few counts. Its specificity is unknown. The repertoire was sequenced with immunoSEQ multiplex PCR; TCRdb's copy has only in-frame clones and lacks some. Here the sample spans tens of thousands of clones, around 88% being singletons. The data were obtained in a study of lymphopenia after photon versus proton radiotherapy. Findings of the study overall: Photon-treated patients lost naive T cells and TCR diversity; proton-treated stayed stable. Post-nadir diversity loss with photons came from oligoclonal expansion, particularly CD8+ Temra cells.

Trimming left V 5 bases short and J 6 bases short, with 15 bases between. This CDR3 comprises 14 residues. The germline CDR1 and CDR2 sequences are LGHNA and YSLEER. The V and J genes are TRBV4-3 and TRBJ2-3; the D gene is possibly TRBD2 (6 bases). The sequencing used peripheral blood, collected from a patient treated with photon-based radiotherapy. This TCR was recovered from a man between 45 and 60 years old with gastric cancer. CDR3 in amino acids: CASSKAGLYDTQYF. Written as DNA, the CDR3 is TGCGCCAGCAGCAAGGCGGGACTTTACGATACGCAGTATTTT.